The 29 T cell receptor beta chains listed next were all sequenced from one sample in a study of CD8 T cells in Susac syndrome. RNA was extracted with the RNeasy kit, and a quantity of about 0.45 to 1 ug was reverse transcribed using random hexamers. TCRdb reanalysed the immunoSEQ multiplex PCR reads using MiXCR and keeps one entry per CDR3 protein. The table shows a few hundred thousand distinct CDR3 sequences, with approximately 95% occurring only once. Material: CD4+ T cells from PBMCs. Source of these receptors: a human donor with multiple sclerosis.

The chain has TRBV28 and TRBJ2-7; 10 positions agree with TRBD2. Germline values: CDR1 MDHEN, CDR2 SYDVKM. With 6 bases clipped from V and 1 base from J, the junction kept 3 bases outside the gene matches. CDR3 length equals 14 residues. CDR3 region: CASRPAGGSYEQYF. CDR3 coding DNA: TGTGCCAGCAGGCCAGCGGGAGGGTCCTACGAGCAGTACTTC.

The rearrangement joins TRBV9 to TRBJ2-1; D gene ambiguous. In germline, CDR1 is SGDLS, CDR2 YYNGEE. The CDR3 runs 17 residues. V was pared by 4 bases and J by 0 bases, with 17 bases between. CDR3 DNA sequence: TGTGCCAGCAGCCCCCGAGCTCTTCCGAGCTCCTACAATGAGCAGTTCTTC. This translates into CASSPRALPSSYNEQFF.

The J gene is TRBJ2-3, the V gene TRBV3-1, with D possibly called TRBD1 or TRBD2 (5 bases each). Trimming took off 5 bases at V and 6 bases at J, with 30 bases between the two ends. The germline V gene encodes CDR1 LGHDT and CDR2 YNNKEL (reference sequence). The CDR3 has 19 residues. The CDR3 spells CASSYSNPGTRFEGDTQYF. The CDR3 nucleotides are TGTGCCAGCAGCTACTCCAACCCCGGGACCCGGTTCGAGGGGGATACGCAGTATTTT.

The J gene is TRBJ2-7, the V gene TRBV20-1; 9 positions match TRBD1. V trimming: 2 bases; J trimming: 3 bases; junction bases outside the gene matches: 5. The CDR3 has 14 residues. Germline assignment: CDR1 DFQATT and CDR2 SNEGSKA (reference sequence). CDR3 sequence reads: CSARLRDRVYEQYF. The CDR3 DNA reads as TGCAGTGCTAGACTCCGGGACAGGGTCTACGAGCAGTACTTC.

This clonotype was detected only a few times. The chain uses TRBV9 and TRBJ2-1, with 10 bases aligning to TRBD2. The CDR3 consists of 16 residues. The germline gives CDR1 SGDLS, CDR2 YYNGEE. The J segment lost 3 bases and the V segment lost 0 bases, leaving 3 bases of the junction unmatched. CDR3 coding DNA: TGTGCCAGCAGCGTAGTTCCTAGCGGGAGCTACAATGAGCAGTTCTTC. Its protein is CASSVVPSGSYNEQFF.

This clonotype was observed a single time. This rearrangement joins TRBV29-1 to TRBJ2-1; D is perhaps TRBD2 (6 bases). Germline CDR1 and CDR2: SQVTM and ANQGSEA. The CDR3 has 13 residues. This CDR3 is CILALSSYNEQFF. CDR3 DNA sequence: TGCATCCTAGCGTTGAGCTCCTACAATGAGCAGTTCTTC.

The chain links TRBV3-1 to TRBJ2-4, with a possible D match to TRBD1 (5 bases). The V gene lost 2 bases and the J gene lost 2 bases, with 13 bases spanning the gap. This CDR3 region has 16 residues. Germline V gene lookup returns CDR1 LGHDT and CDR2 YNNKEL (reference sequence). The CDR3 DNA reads TGTGCCAGCAGCCAACGGCAGGGTGTTTCCAAAAACATTCAGTACTTC. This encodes CASSQRQGVSKNIQYF.

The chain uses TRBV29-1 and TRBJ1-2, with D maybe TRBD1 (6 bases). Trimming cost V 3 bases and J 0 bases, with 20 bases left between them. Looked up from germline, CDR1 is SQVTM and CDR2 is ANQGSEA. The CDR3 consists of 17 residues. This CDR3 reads CSVDNTGSGTANYGYTF. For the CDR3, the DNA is TGCAGCGTTGACAATACAGGGTCTGGAACAGCTAACTATGGCTACACCTTC.

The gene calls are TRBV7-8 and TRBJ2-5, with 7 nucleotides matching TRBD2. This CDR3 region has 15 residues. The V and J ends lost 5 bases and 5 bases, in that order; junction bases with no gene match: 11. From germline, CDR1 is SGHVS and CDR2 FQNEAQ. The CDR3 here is CASSVEGRAGETQYF. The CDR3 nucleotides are TGTGCCAGCAGCGTAGAGGGGAGGGCGGGGGAGACCCAGTACTTC.

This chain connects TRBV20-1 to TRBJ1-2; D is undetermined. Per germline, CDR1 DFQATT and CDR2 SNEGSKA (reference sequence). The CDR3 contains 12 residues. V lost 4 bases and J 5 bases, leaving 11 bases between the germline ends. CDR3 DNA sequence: TGCAGTGCTACGGATGTAGTGTATGGCTACACCTTC. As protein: CSATDVVYGYTF.

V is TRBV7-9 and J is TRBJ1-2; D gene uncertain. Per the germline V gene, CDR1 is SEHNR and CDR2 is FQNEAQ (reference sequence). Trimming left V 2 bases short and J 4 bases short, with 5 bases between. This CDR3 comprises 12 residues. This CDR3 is CASSLQFYGYTF. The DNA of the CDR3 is TGTGCCAGCAGCTTACAGTTCTATGGCTACACCTTC. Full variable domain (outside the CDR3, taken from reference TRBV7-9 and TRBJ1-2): DTGVSQNPRHKITKRGQNVTFRCDPISEHNRLYWYRQTLGQGPEFLTYFQNEAQLEKSRLLSDRFSAERPKGSFSTLEIQRTEQGDSAMYLCASSLQFYGYTFGSGTRLTVV.

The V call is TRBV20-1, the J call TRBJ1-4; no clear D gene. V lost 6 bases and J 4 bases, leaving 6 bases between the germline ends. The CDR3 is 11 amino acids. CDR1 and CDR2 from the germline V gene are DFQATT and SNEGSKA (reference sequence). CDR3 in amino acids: CSAKFNEKLFF. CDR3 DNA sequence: TGCAGTGCCAAATTTAATGAAAAACTGTTTTTT.

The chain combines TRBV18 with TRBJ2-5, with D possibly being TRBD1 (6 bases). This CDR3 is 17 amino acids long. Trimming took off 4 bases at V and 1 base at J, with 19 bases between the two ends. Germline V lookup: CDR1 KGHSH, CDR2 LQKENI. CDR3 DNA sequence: TGTGCCAGCTCACTAATCACCATAGGACAGAGCCAAGAGACCCAGTACTTC. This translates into CASSLITIGQSQETQYF. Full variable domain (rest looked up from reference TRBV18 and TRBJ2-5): NAGVMQNPRHLVRRRGQEARLRCSPMKGHSHVYWYRQLPEEGLKFMVYLQKENIIDESGMPKERFSAEFPKEGPSILRIQQVVRGDSAAYFCASSLITIGQSQETQYFGPGTRLLVL.

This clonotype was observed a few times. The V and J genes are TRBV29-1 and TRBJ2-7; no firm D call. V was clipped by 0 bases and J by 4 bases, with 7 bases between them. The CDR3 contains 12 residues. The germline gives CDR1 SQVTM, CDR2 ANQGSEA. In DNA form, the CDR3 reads TGCAGCGTTGAAGATCAAGGTTACGAGCAGTACTTC. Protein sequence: CSVEDQGYEQYF.

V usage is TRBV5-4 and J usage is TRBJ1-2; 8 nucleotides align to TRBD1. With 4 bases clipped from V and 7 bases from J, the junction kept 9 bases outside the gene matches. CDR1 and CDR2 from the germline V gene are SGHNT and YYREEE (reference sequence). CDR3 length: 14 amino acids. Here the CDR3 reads CASSRDRPTGGYTF. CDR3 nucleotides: TGTGCCAGCAGCAGGGACAGGCCCACGGGTGGCTACACCTTC.

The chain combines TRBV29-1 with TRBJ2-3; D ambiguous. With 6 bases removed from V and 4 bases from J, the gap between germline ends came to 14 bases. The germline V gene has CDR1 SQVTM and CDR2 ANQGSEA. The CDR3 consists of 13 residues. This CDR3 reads CSVKGRSADTQYF. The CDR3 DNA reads TGCAGCGTCAAAGGGCGCTCGGCAGATACGCAGTATTTT.

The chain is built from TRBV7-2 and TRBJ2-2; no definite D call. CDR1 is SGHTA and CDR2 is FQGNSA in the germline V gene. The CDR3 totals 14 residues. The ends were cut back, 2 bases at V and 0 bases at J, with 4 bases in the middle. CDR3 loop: CASSLPTNTGELFF. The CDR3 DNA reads TGTGCCAGCAGCTTACCGACGAACACCGGGGAGCTGTTTTTT.

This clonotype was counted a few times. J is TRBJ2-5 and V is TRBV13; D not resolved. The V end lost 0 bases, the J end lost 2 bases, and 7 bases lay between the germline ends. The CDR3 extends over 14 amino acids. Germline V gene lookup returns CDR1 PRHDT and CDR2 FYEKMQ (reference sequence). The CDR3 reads CASSLGQPQETQYF. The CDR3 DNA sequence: TGTGCCAGCAGCTTAGGACAGCCTCAAGAGACCCAGTACTTC. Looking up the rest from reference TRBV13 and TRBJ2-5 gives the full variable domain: AAGVIQSPRHLIKEKRETATLKCYPIPRHDTVYWYQQGPGQDPQFLISFYEKMQSDKGSIPDRFSAQQFSDYHSELNMSSLELGDSALYFCASSLGQPQETQYFGPGTRLLVL.

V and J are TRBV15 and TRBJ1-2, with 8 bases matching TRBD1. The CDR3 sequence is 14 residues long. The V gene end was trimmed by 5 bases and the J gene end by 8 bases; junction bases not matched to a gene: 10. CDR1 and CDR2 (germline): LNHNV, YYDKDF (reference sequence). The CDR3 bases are TGTGCCACCAGCCCAGGGGGCGTCGGACGGGGCTACACCTTC. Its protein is CATSPGGVGRGYTF.

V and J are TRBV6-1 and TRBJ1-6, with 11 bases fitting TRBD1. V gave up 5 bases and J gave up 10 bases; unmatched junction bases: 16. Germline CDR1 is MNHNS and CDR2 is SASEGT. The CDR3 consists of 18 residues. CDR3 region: CASSLGGGGQGARSPLHF. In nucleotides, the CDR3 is TGTGCCAGCAGTCTGGGGGGAGGCGGACAGGGGGCTAGGTCACCCCTCCACTTT.

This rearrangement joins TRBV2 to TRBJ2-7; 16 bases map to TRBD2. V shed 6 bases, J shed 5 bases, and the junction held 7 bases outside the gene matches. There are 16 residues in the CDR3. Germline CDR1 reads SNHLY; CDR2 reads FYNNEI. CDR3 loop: CASRAGTSGRAHEQYF. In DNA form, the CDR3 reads TGTGCCAGCAGGGCCGGGACTAGCGGGAGGGCCCACGAGCAGTACTTC.

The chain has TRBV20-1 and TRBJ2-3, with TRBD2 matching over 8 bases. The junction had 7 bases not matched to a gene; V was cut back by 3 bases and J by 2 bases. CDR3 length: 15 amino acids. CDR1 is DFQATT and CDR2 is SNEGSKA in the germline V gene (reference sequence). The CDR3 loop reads CSASVLAGYTDTQYF. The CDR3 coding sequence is TGCAGTGCTAGTGTCCTAGCGGGCTACACAGATACGCAGTATTTT.

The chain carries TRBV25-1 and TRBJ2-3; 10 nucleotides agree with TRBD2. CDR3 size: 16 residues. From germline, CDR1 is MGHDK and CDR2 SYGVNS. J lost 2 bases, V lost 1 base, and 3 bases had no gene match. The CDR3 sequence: CASSELTSGYTDTQYF. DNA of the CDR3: TGTGCCAGCAGTGAATTGACTAGCGGGTACACAGATACGCAGTATTTT.

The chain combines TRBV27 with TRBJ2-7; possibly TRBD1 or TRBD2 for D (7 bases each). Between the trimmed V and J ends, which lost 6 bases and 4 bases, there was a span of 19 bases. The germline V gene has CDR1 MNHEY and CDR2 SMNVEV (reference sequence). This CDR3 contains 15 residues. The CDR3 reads CASSPSTGRGYEQYF. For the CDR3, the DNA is TGTGCCAGCAGCCCTTCGACAGGGAGGGGATACGAGCAGTACTTC.

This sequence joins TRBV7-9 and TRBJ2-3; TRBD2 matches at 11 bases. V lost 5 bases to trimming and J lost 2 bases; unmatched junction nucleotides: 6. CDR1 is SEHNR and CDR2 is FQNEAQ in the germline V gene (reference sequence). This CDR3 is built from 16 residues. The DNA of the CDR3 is TGTGCCAGCAGCCTTAGCGGGAGGGTACCCACAGATACGCAGTATTTT. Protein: CASSLSGRVPTDTQYF.

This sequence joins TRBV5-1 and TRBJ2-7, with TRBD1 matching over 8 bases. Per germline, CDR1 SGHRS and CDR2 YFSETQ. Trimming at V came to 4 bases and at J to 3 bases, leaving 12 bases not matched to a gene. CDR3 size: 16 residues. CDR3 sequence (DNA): TGCGCCAGCAGCCACTTCTCTGCCGGACAGGGCTACGAGCAGTACTTC. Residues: CASSHFSAGQGYEQYF.

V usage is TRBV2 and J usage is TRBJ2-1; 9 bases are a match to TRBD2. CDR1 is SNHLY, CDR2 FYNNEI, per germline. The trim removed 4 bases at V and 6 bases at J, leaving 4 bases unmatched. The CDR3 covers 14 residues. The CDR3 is CASSAAGGINEQFF. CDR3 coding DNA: TGTGCCAGCAGTGCAGCGGGGGGTATCAATGAGCAGTTCTTC.

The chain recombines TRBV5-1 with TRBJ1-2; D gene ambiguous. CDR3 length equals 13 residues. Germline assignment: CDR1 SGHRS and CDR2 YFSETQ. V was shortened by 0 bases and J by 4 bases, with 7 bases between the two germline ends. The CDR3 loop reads CASSLVPPYGYTF. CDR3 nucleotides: TGCGCCAGCAGCTTGGTGCCACCCTATGGCTACACCTTC.

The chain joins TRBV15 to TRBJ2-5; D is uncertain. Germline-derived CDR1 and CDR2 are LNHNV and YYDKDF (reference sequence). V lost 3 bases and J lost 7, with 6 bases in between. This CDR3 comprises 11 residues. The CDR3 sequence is CATSRAATQYF. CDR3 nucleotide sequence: TGTGCCACCAGCAGGGCGGCGACCCAGTACTTC.